These 7 T cell receptor beta chains originate from one sample sequenced in a study of OX40 agonist ivuxolimab in advanced cancers. Clones were sequenced by immunoSEQ multiplex PCR, and TCRdb holds only the in-frame ones, with some missing. The sample gives tens of thousands of clones, 89% of which show up once; 9% to 10% is in the top ten. The sequences come from CD4+ or CD8+ T cells sorted from blood, collected in a trial of the OX40 agonist ivuxolimab. The receptor set was obtained from an adult with an advanced solid tumor such as melanoma, head and neck, liver or kidney cancer.

In its sample, this clone was seen once. One end of the junction does not line up with germline, which may come from a read error. The gene calls are TRBV18 and TRBJ2-5, with a possible D match to TRBD1 (6 bases). Per the germline V gene, CDR1 is KGHSH and CDR2 is LQKENI. The CDR3 totals 15 residues. As DNA, the CDR3 is TGTGCCAGCTCACCACCGATGCTGGGGGCAGTGGGGGTAAACTTC. This encodes CASSPPMLGAVGVNF.

The chain couples TRBV7-2 to TRBJ1-4; unclear D gene. The CDR3 consists of 11 residues. Trimming took off 5 bases at V and 3 bases at J, with 1 base between the two ends. Germline V lookup: CDR1 SGHTA, CDR2 FQGNSA. CDR3 sequence (DNA): TGTGCCAGCAGCGCTAATGAAAAACTGTTTTTT. This sequence encodes CASSANEKLFF.

The chain employs TRBV6-5 and TRBJ2-7; 8 bases match TRBD2. After removal of 5 bases from V and 5 bases from J, the junction contained 8 bases not matched to a gene. CDR1 is MNHEY and CDR2 is SVGAGI in the germline V gene. CDR3 length: 14 residues. CDR3 sequence: CASSTLTGGNEQYF. CDR3 sequence (DNA): TGTGCCAGCAGTACCCTGACGGGGGGGAACGAGCAGTACTTC.

The V gene is TRBV10-3, the J gene TRBJ1-3, with D maybe TRBD1 (5 bases). The CDR3 sequence is 16 residues long. V lost 6 bases, J lost 2 bases, and 17 bases lay in between. The germline gives CDR1 ENHRY, CDR2 SYGVKD. CDR3 amino acids: CAIRTEGWKPGNTIYF. CDR3 nucleotides: TGTGCCATCAGGACTGAGGGGTGGAAGCCTGGAAACACCATATATTTT.

The chain links TRBV27 to TRBJ2-3; 10 positions agree with TRBD2. CDR1 and CDR2 from the germline V gene are MNHEY and SMNVEV (reference sequence). The CDR3 sequence is 16 residues long. V gave up 7 bases and J gave up 0 bases; unmatched junction bases: 7. CDR3 sequence (DNA): TGTGCCAGCACCCTCGGACTAGCGGATAGCACAGATACGCAGTATTTT. Its protein is CASTLGLADSTDTQYF.

The genes are TRBV4-2 and TRBJ2-7, with 10 positions matching TRBD2. Germline loops: CDR1 LGHNA, CDR2 YNFKEQ. The CDR3 length is 14 residues. The ends lost 5 bases at V and 1 base at J; junction bases unmatched: 2. Here the CDR3 reads CASSWTSGSYEQYF. The CDR3 DNA follows: TGTGCCAGCAGCTGGACTAGCGGTTCCTACGAGCAGTACTTC.

V and J are TRBV28 and TRBJ2-7, with D unclear. Per germline, CDR1 MDHEN and CDR2 SYDVKM. The CDR3 has 12 residues. The V end was cut by 6 bases, the J end by 4 bases, with 10 bases between. The CDR3: CASRLANYEQYF. The CDR3 nucleotides are TGTGCCAGCAGGCTCGCGAATTACGAGCAGTACTTC.